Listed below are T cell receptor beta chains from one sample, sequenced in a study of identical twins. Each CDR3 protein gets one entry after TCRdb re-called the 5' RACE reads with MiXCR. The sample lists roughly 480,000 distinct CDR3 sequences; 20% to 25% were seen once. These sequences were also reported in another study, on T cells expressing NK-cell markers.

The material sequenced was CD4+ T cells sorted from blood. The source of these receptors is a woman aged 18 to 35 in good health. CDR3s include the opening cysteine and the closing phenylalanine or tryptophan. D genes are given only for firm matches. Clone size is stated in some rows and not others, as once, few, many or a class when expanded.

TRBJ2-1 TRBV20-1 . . CSASHPQDNEQFF TGCAGTGCTAGTCACCCACAAGACAATGAGCAGTTCTTC
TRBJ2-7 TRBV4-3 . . CASSQGITYEQYF TGCGCCAGCTCTCAGGGAATAACCTACGAGCAGTACTTC
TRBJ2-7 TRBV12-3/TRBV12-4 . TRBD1 CASSTMTGSGVFEQYF TGTGCCAGCAGTACTATGACAGGGAGTGGTGTTTTCGAGCAGTACTTC
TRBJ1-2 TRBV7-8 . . CASSLQDRSKNYGYTF TGTGCCAGCAGCTTACAGGACAGATCTAAAAACTATGGCTACACCTTC
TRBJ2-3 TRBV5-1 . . CASSLIQALDTQYF TGCGCCAGCAGCTTGATCCAGGCTCTGGATACGCAGTATTTT
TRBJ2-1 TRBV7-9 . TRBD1 CASSPQGAPKQFF TGTGCCAGCAGCCCACAGGGGGCTCCTAAGCAGTTCTTC
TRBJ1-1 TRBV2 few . CASSEVLGHPGTEAFF TGTGCCAGCAGTGAGGTGTTGGGGCACCCGGGCACTGAAGCTTTCTTT
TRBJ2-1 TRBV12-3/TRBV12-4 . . CASSPQAASYNEQFF TGTGCCAGCAGTCCCCAAGCGGCCTCTTACAATGAGCAGTTCTTC
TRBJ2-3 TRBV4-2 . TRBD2 CASSLPSPVSGGAEDTQYF TGTGCCAGCAGCCTTCCCTCCCCCGTGAGCGGGGGGGCTGAGGATACGCAGTATTTT
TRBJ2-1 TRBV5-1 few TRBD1 CASSVGTGKNNEQFF TGCGCCAGCAGCGTCGGGACAGGGAAAAACAATGAGCAGTTCTTC
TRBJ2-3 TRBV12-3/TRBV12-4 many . CASSFVGGADADTQYF TGTGCCAGCAGTTTTGTGGGGGGCGCCGACGCAGATACGCAGTATTTT
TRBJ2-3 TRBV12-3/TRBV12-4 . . CASSLGEENTQYF TGTGCCAGCAGTTTAGGGGAGGAGAATACGCAGTATTTT
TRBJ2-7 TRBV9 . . CASSVWPSHEQYF TGTGCCAGCAGCGTCTGGCCGAGTCACGAGCAGTACTTC